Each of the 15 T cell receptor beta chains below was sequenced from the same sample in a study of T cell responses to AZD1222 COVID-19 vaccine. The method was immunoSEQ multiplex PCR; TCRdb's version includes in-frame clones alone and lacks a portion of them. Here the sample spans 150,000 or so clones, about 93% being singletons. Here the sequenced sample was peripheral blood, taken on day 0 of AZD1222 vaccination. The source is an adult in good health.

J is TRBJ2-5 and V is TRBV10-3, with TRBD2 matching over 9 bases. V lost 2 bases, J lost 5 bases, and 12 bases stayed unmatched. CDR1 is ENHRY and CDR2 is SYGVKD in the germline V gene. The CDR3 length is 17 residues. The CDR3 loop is CAISELPPREGLETQYF. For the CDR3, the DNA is TGTGCCATCAGTGAGCTCCCCCCGCGGGAGGGCCTGGAGACCCAGTACTTC.

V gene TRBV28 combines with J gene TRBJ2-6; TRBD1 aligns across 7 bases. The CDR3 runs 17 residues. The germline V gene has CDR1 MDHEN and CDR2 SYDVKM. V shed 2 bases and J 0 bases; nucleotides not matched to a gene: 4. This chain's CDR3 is CASSLNRGSSGANVLTF. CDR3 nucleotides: TGTGCCAGCAGTTTAAACAGGGGAAGCTCTGGGGCCAACGTCCTGACTTTC.

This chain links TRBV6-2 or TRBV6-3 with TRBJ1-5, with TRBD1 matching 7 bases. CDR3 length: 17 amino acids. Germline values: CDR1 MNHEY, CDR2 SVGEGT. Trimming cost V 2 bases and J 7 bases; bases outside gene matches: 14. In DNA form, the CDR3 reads TGTGCCAGCAGTTACGCGACAGGGCTTCGTCGTGGACAGCCCCAGCATTTT. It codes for CASSYATGLRRGQPQHF.

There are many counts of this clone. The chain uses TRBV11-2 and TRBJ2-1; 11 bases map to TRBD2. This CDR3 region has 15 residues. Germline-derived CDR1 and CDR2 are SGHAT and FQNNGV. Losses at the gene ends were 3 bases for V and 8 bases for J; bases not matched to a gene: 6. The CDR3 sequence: CASSLGPGLADEQFF. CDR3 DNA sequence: TGTGCCAGCAGCTTGGGGCCGGGACTAGCGGATGAGCAGTTCTTC.

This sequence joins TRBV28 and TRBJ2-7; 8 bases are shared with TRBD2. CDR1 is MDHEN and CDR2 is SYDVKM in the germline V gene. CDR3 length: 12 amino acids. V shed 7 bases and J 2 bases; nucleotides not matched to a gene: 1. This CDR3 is CASTSGPYEQYF. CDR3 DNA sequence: TGTGCCAGCACTAGCGGGCCCTACGAGCAGTACTTC.

CDR3: CASSGPAGAAKNIQYF. Here the CDR3 DNA reads TGCGCCAGCAGTGGGCCAGCGGGAGCGGCCAAAAACATTCAGTACTTC. This chain uses TRBV10-2 with TRBJ2-4; 8 positions agree with TRBD2. This CDR3 has 16 amino acids. V shed 4 bases and J 1 base; nucleotides not matched to a gene: 6. From germline, CDR1 is WSHSY and CDR2 SAAADI.

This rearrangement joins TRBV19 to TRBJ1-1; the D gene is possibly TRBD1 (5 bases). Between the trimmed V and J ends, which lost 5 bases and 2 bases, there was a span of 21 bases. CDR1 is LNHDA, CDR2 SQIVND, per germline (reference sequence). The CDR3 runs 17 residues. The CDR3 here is CASSPRTGLDRNTEAFF. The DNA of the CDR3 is TGTGCCAGTAGTCCCCGGACGGGCTTAGACAGAAACACTGAAGCTTTCTTT. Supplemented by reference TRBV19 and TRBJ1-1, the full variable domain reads DGGITQSPKYLFRKEGQNVTLSCEQNLNHDAMYWYRQDPGQGLRLIYYSQIVNDFQKGDIAEGYSVSREKKESFPLTVTSAQKNPTAFYLCASSPRTGLDRNTEAFFGQGTRLTVV.

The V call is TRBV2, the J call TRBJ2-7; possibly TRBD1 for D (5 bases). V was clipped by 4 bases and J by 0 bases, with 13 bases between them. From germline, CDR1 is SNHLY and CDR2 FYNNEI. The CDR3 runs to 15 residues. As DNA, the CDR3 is TGTGCCAGCAGTGTAGGGGTATCGGACTCCTACGAGCAGTACTTC. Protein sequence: CASSVGVSDSYEQYF.

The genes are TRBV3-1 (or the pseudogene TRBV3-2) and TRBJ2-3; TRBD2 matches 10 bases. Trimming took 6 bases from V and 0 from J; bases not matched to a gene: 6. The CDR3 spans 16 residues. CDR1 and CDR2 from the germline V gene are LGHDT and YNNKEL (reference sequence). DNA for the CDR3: TGTGCCAGCAGTCGGACTAGCGGACCTAGCACAGATACGCAGTATTTT. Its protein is CASSRTSGPSTDTQYF.

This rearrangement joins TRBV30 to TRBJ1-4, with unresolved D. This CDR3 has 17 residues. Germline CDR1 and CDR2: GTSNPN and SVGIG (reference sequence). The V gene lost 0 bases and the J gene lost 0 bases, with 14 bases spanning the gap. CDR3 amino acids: CAWSVPSPAATNEKLFF. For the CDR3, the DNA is TGTGCCTGGAGTGTCCCCAGCCCGGCCGCAACTAATGAAAAACTGTTTTTT. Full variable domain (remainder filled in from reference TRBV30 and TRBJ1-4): SQTIHQWPATLVQPVGSPLSLECTVEGTSNPNLYWYRQAAGRGLQLLFYSVGIGQISSEVPQNLSASRPQDRQFILSSKKLLLSDSGFYLCAWSVPSPAATNEKLFFGSGTQLSVL.

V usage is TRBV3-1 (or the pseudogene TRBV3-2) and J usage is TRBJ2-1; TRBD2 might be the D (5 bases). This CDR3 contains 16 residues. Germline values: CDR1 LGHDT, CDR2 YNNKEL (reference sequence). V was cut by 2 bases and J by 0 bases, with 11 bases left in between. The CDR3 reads CASSQPASPSYNEQFF. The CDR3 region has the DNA TGTGCCAGCAGCCAACCTGCTAGCCCCTCCTACAATGAGCAGTTCTTC.

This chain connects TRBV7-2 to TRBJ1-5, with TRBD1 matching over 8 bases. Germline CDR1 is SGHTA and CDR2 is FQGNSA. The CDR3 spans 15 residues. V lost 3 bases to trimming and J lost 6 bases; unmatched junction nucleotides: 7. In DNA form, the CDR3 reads TGTGCCAGCAGCTTCGAGGGACAGGTGGGTCAGCCCCAGCATTTT. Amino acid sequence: CASSFEGQVGQPQHF.

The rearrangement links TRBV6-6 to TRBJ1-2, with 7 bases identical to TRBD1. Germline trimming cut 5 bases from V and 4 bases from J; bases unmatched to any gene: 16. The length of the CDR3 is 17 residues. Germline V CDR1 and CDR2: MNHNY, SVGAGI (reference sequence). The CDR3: CASSPSDRSKLAYGYTF. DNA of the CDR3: TGTGCCAGCAGTCCCTCGGACAGGTCAAAGTTGGCCTATGGCTACACCTTC.

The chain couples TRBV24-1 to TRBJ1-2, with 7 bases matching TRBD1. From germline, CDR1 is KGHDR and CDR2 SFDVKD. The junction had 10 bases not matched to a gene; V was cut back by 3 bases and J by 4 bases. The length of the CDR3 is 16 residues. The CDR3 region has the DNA TGTGCCACCAGTGATAGGAGGGACAGTAGACTCTATGGCTACACCTTC. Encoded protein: CATSDRRDSRLYGYTF.

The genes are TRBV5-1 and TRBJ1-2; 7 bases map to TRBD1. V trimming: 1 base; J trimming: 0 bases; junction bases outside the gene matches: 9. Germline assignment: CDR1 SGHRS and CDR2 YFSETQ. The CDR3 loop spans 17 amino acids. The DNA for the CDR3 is TGCGCCAGCAGCTTGTCGTGGGCAGGGGGGACTAACTATGGCTACACCTTC. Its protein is CASSLSWAGGTNYGYTF.